Listed below are T cell receptor beta chains from one sample, sequenced in a study of CD8 T cells in ankylosing spondylitis. TCRdb re-derived calls from the 5' RACE reads in MiXCR, one entry per CDR3 protein. The table includes about 210,000 distinct CDR3 sequences, approximately 7.3% detected once. Sequenced input: blood, either unsorted or a sorted T cell fraction (not recorded which). The source of these receptors is a male donor with ankylosing spondylitis. Each CDR3 is given with its conserved first and last residue. Fields, in order: D gene, clone size, V gene, CDR3 protein. A D gene is named only where the DNA matches it firmly. Some rows have no size entry. The others give once, few or many, or a class for an expanded clone.

- - TRBV12-3/TRBV12-4 CASSLAPGRTDTQYF
- many TRBV19 CASSISKGVYEQYF
TRBD2 many TRBV5-5 CASSSYRGGLEQFF
- many TRBV7-8 CASSPTGTTDTQYF
TRBD2 many TRBV10-3 CAIREGRYEQFF
- few TRBV6-2/TRBV6-3 CASSYSRRPFYGYTF
- many TRBV7-9 CASRGTKQADHIETQYF
- - TRBV29-1 CSVDWVAPYGYTF
- many TRBV9 CASSVGLGVSYEQYF
- few TRBV7-9 CASSFGPSGEQFF
- many TRBV5-4 CASSSPEGIEETQYF
- many TRBV28 CASRRGWESNQPQHF
- many TRBV29-1 CSVEPDYGYTF
- - TRBV27 CASSPRGDNEKLFF
TRBD1 many TRBV5-1 CASSSGQGSTDTQYF
TRBD2 many TRBV20-1 CSARDRLAVYNEQFF
TRBD1 many TRBV6-1 CASSVIGWGTGGENEQFF
TRBD1 - TRBV28 CASAPTGGTETQYF
- few TRBV18 CASSRGEQFF
- many TRBV5-1 CASTPLSDAELFF
- many TRBV20-1 CSARDLWSGYTF
- many TRBV10-3 CAIIGNSREQYF
- many TRBV29-1 CSVEGGPIDTQYF
TRBD2 - TRBV13 CASSLGLGAGGTEQYF
- many TRBV12-3/TRBV12-4 CASLGGPEAFF
- - TRBV29-1 CSVQQVSDYGYTF
TRBD1 many TRBV29-1 CSARDRGLGTGELFF
- - TRBV2 CASSVMGPNYGYTF
- many TRBV4-2 CASSHGGGPENNYGYTF
- few TRBV5-5 CASSLGAGGRNEQFF
- - TRBV28 CASGTQAEGNEQFF
TRBD1 many TRBV7-9 CASSLGAPRQGASGYTF
- - TRBV6-1 CASSAHTARSDEQYF
- - TRBV6-1 CASSPVDSNQPQHF
- many TRBV7-9 CASSPTDNYEQYF
TRBD1 - TRBV18 CASSPIGDSYEQYF
TRBD1 few TRBV18 CASSPTGQGSYNEQFF
TRBD2 many TRBV20-1 CSANAASGLAYEQYF
- - TRBV2 CASRRSGDEAFF
- many TRBV12-3/TRBV12-4 CASSPGLGETQYF
TRBD1 - TRBV6-1 CASSPTGVTGELFF
TRBD1 - TRBV12-3/TRBV12-4 CASSLSSEGQQPYEQYF
- few TRBV13 CASSSPGREFNEQYF
- many TRBV7-2 CASSLAGKYEKLFF